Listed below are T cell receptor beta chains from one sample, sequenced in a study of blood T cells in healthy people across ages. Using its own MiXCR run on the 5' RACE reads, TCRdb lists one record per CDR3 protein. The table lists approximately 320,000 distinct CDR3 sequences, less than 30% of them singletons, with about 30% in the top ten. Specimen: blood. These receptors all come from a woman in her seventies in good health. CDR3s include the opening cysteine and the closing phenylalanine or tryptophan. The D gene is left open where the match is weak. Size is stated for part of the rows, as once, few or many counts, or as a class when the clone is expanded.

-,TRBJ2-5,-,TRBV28,TGTGCCAGCAGTTTCGGTTGGGAGACCCAGTACTTC,CASSFGWETQYF
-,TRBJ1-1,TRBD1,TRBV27,TGTGCCAGATTATCAGGGGGCTCGGGTAACACTGAAGCTTTCTTT,CARLSGGSGNTEAFF
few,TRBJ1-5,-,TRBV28,TGTGCCAGCAGTTTTTTTGAGGGGGTCAATCAGCCCCAGCATTTT,CASSFFEGVNQPQHF
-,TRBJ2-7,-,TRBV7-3,TGTGCCAGCAGCTTATACATCGACTACGAGCAGTACTTC,CASSLYIDYEQYF
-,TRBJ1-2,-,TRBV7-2,TGTGCCAGCAGCTTAGCCCCCGACATACGCGAGGGATACACCTTC,CASSLAPDIREGYTF
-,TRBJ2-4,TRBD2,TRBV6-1,TGTGCCAGCAGTGGACTAGCGGGAGCCAAAAACATTCAGTACTTC,CASSGLAGAKNIQYF
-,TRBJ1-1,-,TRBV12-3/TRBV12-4,TGTGCCAGCAAGCTCAAGGGGAACACTGAAGCTTTCTTT,CASKLKGNTEAFF
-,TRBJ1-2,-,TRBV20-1,TGCAGTGCTAGAGAGGTTGACCCTTGGGATGGCTACACCTTC,CSAREVDPWDGYTF
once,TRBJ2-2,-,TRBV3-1,TGTGCCAGCAGCCGGGGCTTCAGGACCGGGGAGCTGTTTTTT,CASSRGFRTGELFF
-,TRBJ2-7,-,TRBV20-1,TGCAGTGCTCCACAGGGCCCGGGCTACGAGCAGTACTTC,CSAPQGPGYEQYF
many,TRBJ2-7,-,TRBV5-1,TGTGCCAGCAGCTTAGGCAACTACGAGCAGTACTTC,CASSLGNYEQYF
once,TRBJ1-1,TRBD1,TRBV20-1,TGCAGTGCTAGAGAATGGGGGACAGGGGGAAACACTGAAGCTTTCTTT,CSAREWGTGGNTEAFF
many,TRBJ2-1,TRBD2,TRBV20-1,TGCAGTGCTAGAGACTTCTCCCTAGCGGGAGACCCCCTCTCCTACAATGAGCAGTTCTTC,CSARDFSLAGDPLSYNEQFF
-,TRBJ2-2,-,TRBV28,TGTGCCAGCAGTCCCGGGGGGCTAAACACCGGGGAGCTGTTTTTT,CASSPGGLNTGELFF
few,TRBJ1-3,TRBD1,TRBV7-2,TGTGCCAGCAGCGAGGGGGCCGTCTCTGGAAACACCATATATTTT,CASSEGAVSGNTIYF
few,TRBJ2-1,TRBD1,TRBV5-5,TGTGCCAGCAGCACGGTGGGGACAGGACCGGGCTTGCAGTTCTTC,CASSTVGTGPGLQFF
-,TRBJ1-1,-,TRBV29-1,TGCAGCGTTGGGGTGGGGCAGAACACTGAAGCTTTCTTT,CSVGVGQNTEAFF
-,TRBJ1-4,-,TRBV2,TGTGCCAGCAGACTACAGGGTACTCCTAATGAAAAACTGTTTTTT,CASRLQGTPNEKLFF
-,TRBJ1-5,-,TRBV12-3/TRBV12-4,TGTGCCAGCATCCCCGGGACCTCCTACGGGGGCAATCAGCCCCAGCATTTT,CASIPGTSYGGNQPQHF
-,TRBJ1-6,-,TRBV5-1,TGCGCCAGCAGCGGGGGCCTATCGGGTTCACCCCTCCACTTT,CASSGGLSGSPLHF
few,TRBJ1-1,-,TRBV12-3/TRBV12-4,TGTGCCAGCGGGGGACTCGGGCCTTTCTTT,CASGGLGPFF
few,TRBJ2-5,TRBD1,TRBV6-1,TGTGCCAGCAGGCGTCCAGGGGGCGGATCAGGCCTGGAGACCCAGTACTTC,CASRRPGGGSGLETQYF
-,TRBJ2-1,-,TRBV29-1,TGCAGCGCGAGAAACTTGGGAAACAATGAGCAGTTCTTC,CSARNLGNNEQFF
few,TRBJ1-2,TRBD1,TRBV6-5,TGTGCCAGCAGGCCAACGGACAGGGGATTTGCAGGTGGCTACACCTTC,CASRPTDRGFAGGYTF
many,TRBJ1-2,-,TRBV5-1,TGCGCCAGCAGCTTGACTTTGACCGCGGGCTACACCTTC,CASSLTLTAGYTF
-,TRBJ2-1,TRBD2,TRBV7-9,TGTGCCAGCAGCTTACCCCTGATTTACGGGAGGGCCGTTGGCAATGAGCAGTTCTTC,CASSLPLIYGRAVGNEQFF
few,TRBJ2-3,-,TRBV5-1,TGCGCCAGCAGCCAAGGGGACCGCCGCACAGATACGCAGTATTTT,CASSQGDRRTDTQYF
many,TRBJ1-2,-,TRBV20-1,TGCAGTGCTAGAGATCAGGGTCAAGGCTACACCTTC,CSARDQGQGYTF
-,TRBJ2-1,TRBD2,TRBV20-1,TGCAGTGCCAAGCGGGACTCCCATGAGCAGTTCTTC,CSAKRDSHEQFF
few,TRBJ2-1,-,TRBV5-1,TGCGCCAGCAGTTCCGGAGGTTCAAAGGGTTATGAGCAGTTCTTC,CASSSGGSKGYEQFF
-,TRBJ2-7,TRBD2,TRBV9,TGTGCCAGCAGTGTGACTAGCGGGACGGGCGAGCAGTACTTC,CASSVTSGTGEQYF
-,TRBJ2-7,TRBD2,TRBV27,TGTGCCAGCAGTGGCTTTGGTTGGGGGCGGACTAGCGGGCGCTCCTACGAGCAGTACTTC,CASSGFGWGRTSGRSYEQYF
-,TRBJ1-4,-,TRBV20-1,TGCAGTGCTAGAGATCTTATGCAGCCTACAACTAATGAAAAACTGTTTTTT,CSARDLMQPTTNEKLFF
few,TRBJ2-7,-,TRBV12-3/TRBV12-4,TGTGCCAGCTCTTTCGATGAGGGGTCCTACGAGCAGTACTTC,CASSFDEGSYEQYF
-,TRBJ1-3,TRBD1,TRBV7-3,TGTGCCAGCAGCGCCACAGGGGACTCTGGAAACACCATATATTTT,CASSATGDSGNTIYF
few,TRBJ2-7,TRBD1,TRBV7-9,TGTGCCAGCAGCTACCTAGGACAGGGAAAGGGCGAGCAGTACTTC,CASSYLGQGKGEQYF
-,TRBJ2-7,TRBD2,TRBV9,TGTGCCAGCAGCGTCCAACCGGGGGGAAGTTCCTACGAGCAGTACTTC,CASSVQPGGSSYEQYF
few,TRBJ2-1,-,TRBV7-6,TGTGCCAGCAGCGGGAGTGGGCGTGAGCAGTTCTTC,CASSGSGREQFF
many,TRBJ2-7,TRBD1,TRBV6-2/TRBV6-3,TGTGCCAGCAGTTACTCCGACAGGGGGGTATACGAGCAGTACTTC,CASSYSDRGVYEQYF
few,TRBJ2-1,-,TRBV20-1,TGCAGTGCTACTTCGGGGGTTGCCTACAATGAGCAGTTCTTC,CSATSGVAYNEQFF
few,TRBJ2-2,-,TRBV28,TGTGCCAGTTACCCCGGGGCCGCGAACACCGGGGAGCTGTTTTTT,CASYPGAANTGELFF
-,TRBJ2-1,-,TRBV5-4,TGTGCCAGCAGCTTGGGGATGCGGGGATCTGTGAATGAGCAGTTCTTC,CASSLGMRGSVNEQFF
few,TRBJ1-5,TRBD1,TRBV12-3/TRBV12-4,TGTGCCAGCAGTTTACGAGGGGGCTATGGCAATCAGCCCCAGCATTTT,CASSLRGGYGNQPQHF
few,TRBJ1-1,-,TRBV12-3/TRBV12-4,TGTGCCAGCAGTTTCGTAGGGACGACTTTCTTT,CASSFVGTTFF
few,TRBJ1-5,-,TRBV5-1,TGCGCCAGCAGCCCCAAGGGGGGTGAGAGTCAGCCCCAGCATTTT,CASSPKGGESQPQHF
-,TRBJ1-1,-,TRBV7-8,TGTGCCAGCAGCCTGGTTTCTATGGTCAAGAACACTGAAGCTTACTTT,CASSLVSMVKNTEAYF
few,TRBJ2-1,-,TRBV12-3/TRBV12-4,TGTGCCAGCAGTGTACAGGGATTCAGGGACAATGAGCAGTTCTTC,CASSVQGFRDNEQFF
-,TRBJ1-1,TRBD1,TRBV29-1,TGCAGCGTTGAGGCGAGCGGGACAGCGAACACTGAAGCTTTCTTT,CSVEASGTANTEAFF
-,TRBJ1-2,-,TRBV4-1,TGCGCCAGCAGCCAAGACAGGATCTTGACCTATGGCTACACCTTC,CASSQDRILTYGYTF
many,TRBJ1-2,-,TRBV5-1,TGCGCCAGCAGCTCTACATCATCTACGGACCGAGATGGCTACACCTTC,CASSSTSSTDRDGYTF
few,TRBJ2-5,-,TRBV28,TGTGCCAGCAGCCCCGGAGACGTGCTCGGACAGACCCAGTACTTC,CASSPGDVLGQTQYF
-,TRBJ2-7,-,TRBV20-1,TGCAGTGCTAGCCGGGCGACTAGCTCCTACGAGCAGTACTTC,CSASRATSSYEQYF
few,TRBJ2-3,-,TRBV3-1,TGTGCCAGCAGCCAAGACCTCCCAGTGGCGGAGACCCAGTACTTT,CASSQDLPVAETQYF
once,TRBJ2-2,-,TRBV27,TGTGCCAGCAGCCCCTCTCGGGGAGTCCGCACAAACACCGGGGAGCTGTTTTTT,CASSPSRGVRTNTGELFF
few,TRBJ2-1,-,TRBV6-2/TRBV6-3,TGTGCCAGCAGTTACGCGACTAGTTCCCATGAGCAGTTCTTC,CASSYATSSHEQFF